These 19 T cell receptor beta chains came from one sample sequenced in a study of blood T cell repertoires in COVID-19 (dated by TCRdb to about 2020). To prepare the library, the immunoSEQ multiplex PCR assay was applied. In TCRdb, the immuneACCESS table is reduced to in-frame sequences with V and J assigned. These tables do not hold every clone; where another copy was compared, an unresolved V gene accounts for under half, and the others remain unexplained. This sample comprises some 120,000 clones, 75% to 90% of them detected only once. The leading ten clones occupy 2.5% to 3.5% of the sample. The sample comprised peripheral blood. The receptors derive from an elderly woman with COVID-19, enrolled during active disease.

This clone showed up just a few times. The chain's CDR3 is CASSPSLGGNAEQYF. The CDR3 bases are TGTGCCAGCTCACCGAGCCTGGGCGGGAATGCCGAGCAGTACTTC. The chain links TRBV18 to TRBJ2-7; a possible D gene is TRBD2 (6 bases). The CDR3 covers 15 residues. Trimming removed 3 bases at V and 6 bases at J, with 18 bases between. Germline V gene sequence: CDR1 KGHSH, CDR2 LQKENI.

The chain couples TRBV10-3 to TRBJ2-1; D is undetermined. Trimming stripped 2 bases from V and 2 bases from J, with 7 bases between. This CDR3 spans 14 amino acids. Germline loops: CDR1 ENHRY, CDR2 SYGVKD. CDR3 sequence reads: CAISETTAYNEQFF. DNA for the CDR3: TGTGCCATCAGTGAGACCACAGCCTACAATGAGCAGTTCTTC.

The CDR3 DNA is TGTGCCAGCAGCTTTGGTTATCGGGGGGGAGAGACCCAGTACTTC. Its translation is CASSFGYRGGETQYF. The rearrangement uses TRBV7-6 and TRBJ2-5; 8 bases align to TRBD2. CDR1 SGHVS and CDR2 FNYEAQ come from the germline V gene. CDR3 length: 15 amino acids. V lost 3 bases, J lost 4 bases, and 7 bases stayed unmatched.

The genes are TRBV6-4 and TRBJ2-2, with a tentative D call TRBD1 (5 bases). The germline V gene encodes CDR1 MRHNA and CDR2 SNTAGT. The V gene lost 0 bases and the J gene lost 3 bases, with 5 bases spanning the gap. This CDR3 contains 14 residues. The CDR3: CASSDSGDTGELFF. The DNA of the CDR3 is TGTGCCAGCAGTGACTCAGGGGACACCGGGGAGCTGTTTTTT.

This clone was seen once. V is TRBV19 and J is TRBJ1-5; D gene unclear. V dropped 5 bases and J dropped 6 bases, with 11 bases sitting between them. This CDR3 is built from 13 residues. Germline CDR1 LNHDA, CDR2 SQIVND (reference sequence). The CDR3 nucleotides are TGTGCCAGTAGTCCCAACCGGGTTCAGCCCCAGCATTTT. Translated: CASSPNRVQPQHF.

The chain couples TRBV28 to TRBJ2-1; TRBD2 agrees at 10 bases. V lost 4 bases to trimming and J lost 3 bases; unmatched junction nucleotides: 15. The CDR3 is 19 residues long. Germline lookup yields CDR1 MDHEN and CDR2 SYDVKM. The CDR3 coding sequence is TGTGCCAGCAGTTCCCTATCCTTTCTAGCGGGAGTTGGCTACAATGAGCAGTTCTTC. Its protein is CASSSLSFLAGVGYNEQFF.

The chain links TRBV15 to TRBJ1-1, with D hard to call. V lost 1 base and J 0 bases, leaving 3 bases between the germline ends. Germline assignment: CDR1 LNHNV and CDR2 YYDKDF (reference sequence). The CDR3 is 13 residues long. The CDR3 region is CATSRAVNTEAFF. In DNA form, the CDR3 reads TGTGCCACCAGCAGAGCCGTGAACACTGAAGCTTTCTTT.

The gene calls are TRBV6-6 and TRBJ1-6; possible D gene TRBD1, 5 bases. V was clipped by 2 bases and J by 8 bases, with 10 bases between them. Germline values: CDR1 MNHNY, CDR2 SVGAGI (reference sequence). The CDR3 has 14 amino acids. The CDR3 nucleotides read TGTGCCAGCAGTTACGCAGGGTCAGATTCACCCCTCCACTTT. The encoded protein is CASSYAGSDSPLHF.

The chain couples TRBV7-9 to TRBJ2-3; D not resolved. Germline-derived CDR1 and CDR2 are SEHNR and FQNEAQ (reference sequence). CDR3 length: 14 residues. V was cut by 2 bases and J by 0 bases, with 6 bases left in between. The CDR3 bases are TGTGCCAGCAGCTTAACTTCTAGCACAGATACGCAGTATTTT. Protein: CASSLTSSTDTQYF.

The V and J genes are TRBV19 and TRBJ1-2, with D possibly TRBD1 on 6 matching bases. The CDR3 has 13 amino acids. Trimming stripped 7 bases from V and 1 base from J, with 10 bases between. The germline gives CDR1 LNHDA, CDR2 SQIVND (reference sequence). The CDR3 is CASNTGLNYGYTF. CDR3 nucleotides: TGTGCCAGTAATACAGGGCTTAACTATGGCTACACCTTC.

This chain links TRBV4-2 with TRBJ2-3, with D possibly being TRBD2 (5 bases). V gave up 0 bases and J gave up 3 bases, with 16 bases separating them. The CDR3 totals 17 residues. Germline loops: CDR1 LGHNA, CDR2 YNFKEQ. The CDR3 protein is CASSQDSSGMGTDTQYF. The CDR3 coding sequence is TGTGCCAGCAGCCAAGATAGTTCGGGGATGGGGACAGATACGCAGTATTTT.

The chain couples TRBV11-2 to TRBJ2-7, with TRBD2 identical over 7 bases. The junction had 5 bases not matched to a gene; V was cut back by 0 bases and J by 0 bases. There are 16 residues in the CDR3. Germline V gives CDR1 SGHAT, CDR2 FQNNGV. The CDR3: CASSLELAARSYEQYF. The CDR3 region has the DNA TGTGCCAGCAGCTTAGAGCTAGCGGCGCGCTCCTACGAGCAGTACTTC.

The chain combines TRBV6-1 with TRBJ1-6; unclear D gene. Trimming shortened V by 1 base and J by 6 bases, and 19 bases separated the two germline ends. The CDR3 runs to 18 residues. Germline V gene data show CDR1 as MNHNS and CDR2 as SASEGT. CDR3 nucleotide sequence: TGTGCCAGCAGTGAAGGAGGATGGTTTGGCCAATTTAATTCACCCCTCCACTTT. Protein sequence: CASSEGGWFGQFNSPLHF.

This chain links TRBV5-1 with TRBJ1-5, with 11 bases fitting TRBD1. Germline V gene sequence: CDR1 SGHRS, CDR2 YFSETQ. J lost 7 bases, V lost 0 bases, and 18 bases had no gene match. The CDR3 runs 20 residues. In DNA, the CDR3 is TGCGCCAGCAGCTTGGACCCCCGGGACAGGGGGTCTACCCAGAGCCAGCCCCAGCATTTT. The encoded protein is CASSLDPRDRGSTQSQPQHF.

The chain joins TRBV10-3 to TRBJ2-4; TRBD2 matches 9 bases. J gave up 9 bases and V 3 bases, and 9 bases lay outside the gene matches. This CDR3 has 15 residues. Germline CDR1 reads ENHRY; CDR2 reads SYGVKD. The CDR3 sequence: CAISDHASGKGIQYF. For the CDR3, the DNA is TGTGCCATCAGTGACCACGCTAGCGGGAAGGGCATTCAGTACTTC.

The gene calls are TRBV28 and TRBJ2-1; 11 bases are a match to TRBD2. CDR1 and CDR2 from the germline V gene are MDHEN and SYDVKM. The CDR3 has 16 amino acids. J was trimmed by 4 bases and V by 5 bases; bases with no gene match: 7. DNA for the CDR3: TGTGCCAGCAGTGAACTAGCGGGAGAGACTTACAATGAGCAGTTCTTC. This sequence encodes CASSELAGETYNEQFF.

The V call is TRBV24-1, the J call TRBJ2-1; D gene ambiguous. This CDR3 region has 11 residues. Trimming removed 1 base from V and 10 bases from J, with 4 bases in between. The germline V gene encodes CDR1 KGHDR and CDR2 SFDVKD. CDR3 DNA sequence: TGTGCCACCAGTGATTTCTTAGAGCAGTTCTTC. Translation gives CATSDFLEQFF.

This chain connects TRBV18 to TRBJ2-4, with TRBD1 matching over 8 bases. The CDR3 has 15 residues. In germline, CDR1 is KGHSH, CDR2 LQKENI. J was trimmed by 7 bases and V by 3 bases; bases with no gene match: 8. The CDR3 spells CASSPPGGAVNIQYF. The CDR3 nucleotides read TGTGCCAGCTCACCCCCAGGGGGCGCGGTTAACATTCAGTACTTC.

The V call is TRBV5-6, the J call TRBJ2-2; 9 bases line up with TRBD1. The CDR3 consists of 16 residues. The V gene's germline CDR1 is SGHDT and CDR2 YYEEEE. V was pared by 3 bases and J by 7 bases, with 10 bases of the junction left unmatched. CDR3 loop: CASSWQGTGPGGELFF. For the CDR3, the DNA is TGTGCCAGCAGCTGGCAGGGGACAGGGCCTGGCGGGGAGCTGTTTTTT.